The 18 T cell receptor beta chains listed next were all sequenced from one sample in a study of blood T cell repertoires in COVID-19. Clones were read by immunoSEQ multiplex PCR, and TCRdb kept only the in-frame ones, dropping some. Of some 200,000 clones listed, 85% to 90% are singletons. The sequencing input was peripheral blood. The receptors here all came from a woman aged 45-65 years with acute or convalescent COVID-19.

Note on this clone: The identical CDR3 is also encoded by other nucleotide sequences in the sample. V is TRBV6-5 and J is TRBJ2-2; TRBD1 matches 10 bases. The junction had 4 bases not matched to a gene; V was cut back by 6 bases and J by 3 bases. The V gene's germline CDR1 is MNHEY and CDR2 SVGAGI. The CDR3 extends over 15 amino acids. The CDR3 DNA follows: TGTGCCAGCAGGCGCGGACAGGGGGACACCGGGGAGCTGTTTTTT. Its protein is CASRRGQGDTGELFF.

This chain connects TRBV6-5 to TRBJ2-4, with D possibly matching TRBD2 (6 bases). The V gene lost 2 bases and the J gene lost 1 base, with 9 bases spanning the gap. The CDR3 runs 15 residues. Germline V lookup: CDR1 MNHEY, CDR2 SVGAGI. The CDR3 reads CASSYHGGAKNIQYF. The DNA for the CDR3 is TGTGCCAGCAGTTACCATGGGGGGGCCAAAAACATTCAGTACTTC.

Notes on this clone: The same CDR3 arises from other DNA sequences in this sample as well. V is TRBV18 and J is TRBJ2-5, with 7 bases identical to TRBD1. CDR1 and CDR2 (germline): KGHSH, LQKENI. The CDR3 contains 14 residues. V lost 3 bases and J lost 2; bases outside the gene matches: 3. CDR3 coding DNA: TGTGCCAGCTCACCCCCGACAGGGCAAGAGACCCAGTACTTC. It specifies CASSPPTGQETQYF.

The chain is built from TRBV7-2 and TRBJ1-2, with D unclear. The CDR3 has 16 residues. CDR1 and CDR2 (germline): SGHTA, FQGNSA. Trimming left V 3 bases short and J 8 bases short, with 22 bases between. The CDR3 sequence is CASSFYPGSAMGGYTF. The CDR3 DNA sequence: TGTGCCAGCAGCTTTTACCCGGGGAGCGCTATGGGCGGCTACACCTTC.

The chain is built from TRBV18 and TRBJ1-1, with 8 bases aligning to TRBD1. This CDR3 comprises 15 residues. CDR1 is KGHSH and CDR2 is LQKENI in the germline V gene. Trimming took 1 base from V and 1 from J; bases not matched to a gene: 2. CDR3 protein: CASSPRQGANTEAFF. CDR3 in DNA: TGTGCCAGCTCACCACGCCAGGGGGCGAACACTGAAGCTTTCTTT.

This clone was seen many times. V and J are TRBV6-5 and TRBJ1-1; D ambiguous. V was pared by 7 bases and J by 4 bases, with 13 bases between. Germline V lookup: CDR1 MNHEY, CDR2 SVGAGI. This CDR3 has 13 residues. Here the CDR3 reads CASKNSLGTEAFF. Written as DNA, the CDR3 is TGTGCCAGCAAAAACAGTTTGGGCACTGAAGCTTTCTTT.

Details on this clone: The sample holds other DNA sequences that translate to the same CDR3. The gene calls are TRBV12-3 or TRBV12-4 and TRBJ1-5, with D perhaps TRBD1 (6 bases). V was shortened by 2 bases and J by 5 bases, with 7 bases between the two germline ends. The length of the CDR3 is 13 residues. CDR3: CASSLTGYQPQHF. In nucleotides, the CDR3 is TGTGCCAGCAGTTTAACAGGGTATCAGCCCCAGCATTTT.

The J gene is TRBJ2-2, the V gene TRBV14; D may be TRBD2 (6 bases). The CDR3 is 19 residues long. Trimming took off 3 bases at V and 0 bases at J, with 20 bases between the two ends. Germline V gene sequence: CDR1 SGHDN, CDR2 FVKESK. The CDR3 bases are TGTGCCAGCAGCCATGCGGGATGGGGACCGGGGGCGAACACCGGGGAGCTGTTTTTT. It codes for CASSHAGWGPGANTGELFF.

The CDR3 nucleotides are TGTGCCAGCAGTTACCTAACTAGCGGGGGTGTAGATACGCAGTATTTT. It yields the protein CASSYLTSGGVDTQYF. The chain carries TRBV6-5 and TRBJ2-3; 11 nucleotides agree with TRBD2. Trimming removed 2 bases from V and 5 bases from J; junction bases left unmatched: 6. Germline V lookup: CDR1 MNHEY, CDR2 SVGAGI. The CDR3 runs 16 residues.

The chain combines TRBV5-6 with TRBJ2-7; 8 bases match TRBD2. Germline trimming cut 2 bases from V and 3 bases from J; bases unmatched to any gene: 1. The CDR3 is made up of 13 amino acids. From germline, CDR1 is SGHDT and CDR2 YYEEEE. Written as DNA, the CDR3 is TGTGCCAGCAGCTTCAGCGGGAGCTACGAGCAGTACTTC. Translation gives CASSFSGSYEQYF.

This clone was counted a single time. The gene calls are TRBV4-1 and TRBJ2-1; 10 bases match TRBD2. There are 20 residues in the CDR3. Germline CDR1 reads MGHRA; CDR2 reads YSYEKL. Germline trimming cut 5 bases from V and 2 bases from J; bases unmatched to any gene: 18. CDR3 nucleotides: TGCGCCAGCAGCATTCGCCATGGAGGGGGACTAGCGTTAACCTACAATGAGCAGTTCTTC. Translated, it gives CASSIRHGGGLALTYNEQFF.

The chain has TRBV19 and TRBJ1-4; a possible D gene is TRBD1 (5 bases). The V end lost 7 bases, the J end lost 3 bases, and 12 bases lay between the germline ends. This CDR3 region has 14 residues. CDR1 is LNHDA and CDR2 is SQIVND in the germline V gene (reference sequence). The CDR3 DNA sequence: TGTGCCAGTACCCGACAGCCATCTAATGAAAAACTGTTTTTT. This gives the protein CASTRQPSNEKLFF.

The chain employs TRBV4-2 and TRBJ1-6; 7 bases agree with TRBD1. The junction had 3 bases not matched to a gene; V was cut back by 1 base and J by 6 bases. CDR3 length: 15 amino acids. From germline, CDR1 is LGHNA and CDR2 YNFKEQ. The CDR3 DNA reads as TGTGCCAGCAGCCAAGGAGGACAGGCTAATTCACCCCTCCACTTT. It codes for CASSQGGQANSPLHF.

The gene calls are TRBV11-2 and TRBJ2-1, with 7 nucleotides matching TRBD2. This CDR3 is 15 amino acids long. Looked up from germline, CDR1 is SGHAT and CDR2 is FQNNGV. Trimming took 5 bases from V and 8 from J; bases not matched to a gene: 12. CDR3 nucleotides: TGTGCCAGCAGCATCGTCTTGCGGGGGAGCGATGAGCAGTTCTTC. This encodes CASSIVLRGSDEQFF.

In its sample, this clone was seen a few times. The chain combines TRBV6-5 with TRBJ1-2; perhaps TRBD1 as D (5 bases). The V end was cut by 5 bases, the J end by 5 bases, with 12 bases between. Germline V gene lookup returns CDR1 MNHEY and CDR2 SVGAGI. This CDR3 has 13 amino acids. The CDR3 DNA sequence: TGTGCCAGCAGTACCTTGGGGGGATATGGCTACACCTTC. Its translation: CASSTLGGYGYTF.

The CDR3 DNA reads TGTGCCAGTAGTATTAAGGCCTTAGGACACTACGAGCAGTACTTC. Protein: CASSIKALGHYEQYF. The rearrangement joins TRBV19 to TRBJ2-7; the D gene is possibly TRBD1 (5 bases). Trimming took 3 bases from V and 3 from J, leaving 15 bases between them. CDR1 is LNHDA and CDR2 is SQIVND in the germline V gene (reference sequence). The CDR3 spans 15 residues.

This sequence joins TRBV19 and TRBJ2-4; D might be TRBD1 (6 bases). The CDR3 covers 14 residues. Trimming removed 5 bases at V and 1 base at J, with 9 bases between. The germline CDR1 and CDR2 sequences are LNHDA and SQIVND (reference sequence). The CDR3 nucleotides are TGTGCCAGTAGTCAGGGGCCGGCCAAAAACATTCAGTACTTC. It translates to CASSQGPAKNIQYF. The variable domain in full, with the rest retrieved from reference TRBV19 and TRBJ2-4, is DGGITQSPKYLFRKEGQNVTLSCEQNLNHDAMYWYRQDPGQGLRLIYYSQIVNDFQKGDIAEGYSVSREKKESFPLTVTSAQKNPTAFYLCASSQGPAKNIQYFGAGTRLSVL.

CDR3 sequence (DNA): TGTGCCAGTAATTTGTACGGGGAGGCGGGGGCCAACGTCCTGACTTTC. Encoded protein: CASNLYGEAGANVLTF. The V call is TRBV19, the J call TRBJ2-6; D might be TRBD2 (6 bases). V was pared by 7 bases and J by 4 bases, with 17 bases between. Germline V gene sequence: CDR1 LNHDA, CDR2 SQIVND (reference sequence). This CDR3 contains 16 residues.